This TCR beta chain comes out of a study of blood T cell repertoires in COVID-19. Study summary: COVID-19 samples collected from the United States, Italy and Spain covered acute and convalescent phases. PBMCs, B-cell-depleted T cells, or T cells were the source of the cDNA or gDNA that made up the material.

The ends were cut back, 8 bases at V and 2 bases at J, with 13 bases in the middle. CDR1 and CDR2 from the germline V gene are SGHRS and YFSETQ. The CDR3 contains 14 residues. Per the authors' pipeline: Counts of nucleated cells, estimated from reference gene primer amplification, were obtained. TCRdb's copy holds only in-frame clones and misses some; the assay was immunoSEQ multiplex PCR. V, J and clone size are those of that table, while D and trimming were read from the DNA. The sample has about 190,000 clones; around nine tenths are singletons. This TCR came from a human donor in a cohort sampled during active COVID-19. This sequence joins TRBV5-1 and TRBJ2-2, with D perhaps matching TRBD2 (6 bases). Source material: peripheral blood. The CDR3: CASLRDSNTGELFF. The CDR3 DNA is TGCGCCAGTTTACGGGACTCCAACACCGGGGAGCTGTTTTTT.